One and the same sample provided the 17 T cell receptor beta chains below, sequenced in a study of T-cell memory formation after mild COVID-19. TCRdb independently ran MiXCR on the 5' RACE reads; one entry per CDR3 protein. This sample carries fewer than 50,000 distinct CDR3 sequences, less than 8% of them seen once, and the ten largest clones take less than 0.95%. The sample taken for sequencing was PBMCs or a T cell subset sorted from them (not recorded which). Every receptor here comes from an adult who had mild COVID-19 (a few samples of this study predate the infection). Cell type and time point are not known.

This clonotype appeared many times. V gene TRBV12-3 or TRBV12-4 combines with J gene TRBJ2-7; the D call may be TRBD1 or TRBD2 (5 bases each). This CDR3 contains 12 residues. Trimming left V 7 bases short and J 3 bases short, with 10 bases between. CDR3 region: CASTRGVYEQYF. CDR3 sequence (DNA): TGTGCCAGCACTCGAGGGGTCTACGAGCAGTACTTC.

This clonotype was seen many times. The CDR3 protein is CASSPNRETEQFF. The CDR3 DNA reads as TGTGCCAGCTCACCAAATAGGGAGACTGAGCAGTTCTTC. The chain couples TRBV18 to TRBJ2-1; tentative D call: TRBD2 (5 bases). The CDR3 has 13 residues. Germline loops: CDR1 KGHSH, CDR2 LQKENI. V was trimmed by 2 bases and J by 9 bases, leaving 11 bases between them.

This clonotype was detected many times. V and J are TRBV20-1 and TRBJ2-7; TRBD2 matches at 9 bases. Germline CDR1 reads DFQATT; CDR2 reads SNEGSKA (reference sequence). The ends lost 3 bases at V and 1 base at J; junction bases unmatched: 4. The CDR3 length is 14 residues. CDR3 coding DNA: TGCAGTGCTAGGCCTAGCGGGGTATCCTACGAGCAGTACTTC. Its translation is CSARPSGVSYEQYF.

This clonotype appeared a few times. This chain joins TRBV11-3 and TRBJ2-1, with 16 bases identical to TRBD2. V dropped 1 base and J dropped 0; count of bases not matched to a gene: 18. The CDR3 covers 24 residues. Germline CDR1 reads SGHNT; CDR2 reads YENEEA. The CDR3: CASSLGGGTSGRALTWNSYNEQFF. The CDR3 nucleotides are TGTGCCAGCAGCTTAGGTGGGGGGACTAGCGGGAGGGCCTTGACTTGGAACTCCTACAATGAGCAGTTCTTC.

In regard to this clonotype: One end of the junction is discordant with germline, which a read error may explain. This chain joins TRBV6-5 and TRBJ2-7; 8 bases align to TRBD1. Per germline, CDR1 MNHEY and CDR2 SVGAGI. CDR3 length: 12 residues. The CDR3 spells CASRTSGGASHF. CDR3 DNA: TGTGCCAGCAGGACTTCAGGGGGCGCCTCGCACTTC.

This clonotype was observed at least ten times. V is TRBV7-9 and J is TRBJ2-7, with TRBD2 matching over 9 bases. This CDR3 contains 16 residues. The trim removed 5 bases at V and 4 bases at J, leaving 12 bases unmatched. The V gene's germline CDR1 is SEHNR and CDR2 FQNEAQ (reference sequence). The CDR3 DNA reads TGTGCCAGCAGCCTTTTAGCGGGGGACCTTCCGTACGAGCAGTACTTC. It is translated as CASSLLAGDLPYEQYF.

This clonotype was counted at least ten times. The chain is built from TRBV24-1 and TRBJ2-1; D is possibly TRBD1 or TRBD2 (6 bases each). V lost 3 bases and J lost 9, with 23 bases in between. CDR1 is KGHDR, CDR2 SFDVKD, per germline. The CDR3 extends over 17 amino acids. CDR3 residues: CATSDGIGGRGAGEQFF. The CDR3 DNA sequence: TGTGCCACCAGTGATGGAATAGGGGGAAGGGGGGCAGGTGAGCAGTTCTTC.

This clonotype was counted many times. The V and J genes are TRBV5-1 and TRBJ2-5; a possible D gene is TRBD1 (6 bases). Germline lookup yields CDR1 SGHRS and CDR2 YFSETQ. The CDR3 sequence is 15 residues long. V was pared by 0 bases and J by 5 bases, with 14 bases between. CDR3 sequence reads: CASSLGVARGETQYF. For the CDR3, the DNA is TGCGCCAGCAGCTTGGGGGTAGCCAGGGGCGAGACCCAGTACTTC.

This clonotype was seen repeatedly, ten times or more. V usage is TRBV5-6 and J usage is TRBJ1-1; no definite D call. The V gene's germline CDR1 is SGHDT and CDR2 YYEEEE. V was cut by 0 bases and J by 1 base, with 7 bases left in between. This CDR3 contains 14 residues. CDR3 in amino acids: CASSLAFGNTEAFF. DNA for the CDR3: TGTGCCAGCAGCTTGGCGTTTGGGAACACTGAAGCTTTCTTT.

This chain connects TRBV5-4 to TRBJ2-3; 12 bases match TRBD2. Looked up from germline, CDR1 is SGHNT and CDR2 is YYREEE (reference sequence). CDR3 size: 15 residues. The V segment lost 5 bases and the J segment 3 bases; nucleotides outside the gene matches: 4. CDR3 residues: CASSFGLAGTDTQYF. The CDR3 coding sequence is TGTGCCAGCAGTTTTGGACTAGCGGGAACAGATACGCAGTATTTT. Looking up the rest from reference TRBV5-4 and TRBJ2-3 gives the full variable domain: ETGVTQSPTHLIKTRGQQVTLRCSSQSGHNTVSWYQQALGQGPQFIFQYYREEENGRGNFPPRFSGLQFPNYSSELNVNALELDDSALYLCASSFGLAGTDTQYFGPGTRLTVL.

This clonotype has ten or more counts. The chain links TRBV12-3 or TRBV12-4 to TRBJ2-7; D tentatively reads TRBD1 or TRBD2 (6 bases each). V was pared by 6 bases and J by 1 base, with 16 bases between. The CDR3 is 15 residues long. DNA for the CDR3: TGTGCCAGCAGGGAGGGGGGCGGTTCGTCCTACGAGCAGTACTTC. As protein: CASREGGGSSYEQYF.

The V gene is TRBV7-6, the J gene TRBJ2-2; 10 bases align to TRBD1. CDR1 is SGHVS, CDR2 FNYEAQ, per germline. V lost 5 bases, J lost 2 bases, and 5 bases stayed unmatched. The CDR3 length is 16 residues. For the CDR3, the DNA is TGTGCCAGCAGCCCCCGGGACAGGGGAAACACCGGGGAGCTGTTTTTT. Its protein product is CASSPRDRGNTGELFF.

The table lists this clonotype with many counts. The V gene is TRBV12-3 or TRBV12-4, the J gene TRBJ1-5, with 11 bases that match TRBD1. This CDR3 spans 18 amino acids. The V and J ends lost 4 bases and 0 bases, in that order; junction bases with no gene match: 8. The CDR3 nucleotides are TGTGCCAGCAGTTCGGACAGGGGGCGGTGGACTAGCAATCAGCCCCAGCATTTT. Protein sequence: CASSSDRGRWTSNQPQHF.

As to this clonotype: Since a much larger clone is just one base distant, this may be a read error. The chain links TRBV2 to TRBJ2-2; D is uncertain. Germline CDR1 and CDR2: SNHLY and FYNNEI. The CDR3 contains 15 residues. V gave up 4 bases and J gave up 3 bases, with 12 bases separating them. CDR3 amino acids: CASSVEWAHTGELFF. The DNA for the CDR3 is TGTGCCAGCAGTGTTGAGTGGGCCCACACCGGGGAGCTGTTTTTT.

This clonotype showed up just a few times. The chain has TRBV30 and TRBJ1-2, with 7 bases fitting TRBD1. This CDR3 spans 13 amino acids. Germline V gene data show CDR1 as GTSNPN and CDR2 as SVGIG (reference sequence). V dropped 2 bases and J dropped 6; count of bases not matched to a gene: 6. CDR3: CAWSQGGVDGYTF. The CDR3 DNA is TGTGCCTGGAGTCAAGGGGGCGTCGATGGCTACACCTTC.

CDR3 nucleotide sequence: TGCGCCAGCAGCCAAGAAACTTACAGGGTTGCAGATACGCAGTATTTT. Its protein product is CASSQETYRVADTQYF. The V and J genes are TRBV4-3 and TRBJ2-3, with D possibly TRBD1 on 6 matching bases. Deletions cut 0 bases from V and 4 bases from J, with 14 bases between. This CDR3 is built from 16 residues. Germline V gives CDR1 LGHNA, CDR2 YSLEER.

This clonotype was picked up a small number of times. V and J are TRBV24-1 and TRBJ1-2, with D hard to call. V lost 0 bases, J lost 9 bases, and 4 bases lay in between. The CDR3 spans 11 residues. Germline-derived CDR1 and CDR2 are KGHDR and SFDVKD. The CDR3 nucleotides are TGTGCCACCAGTGATTTGGGGAGCTACACCTTC. As protein: CATSDLGSYTF.